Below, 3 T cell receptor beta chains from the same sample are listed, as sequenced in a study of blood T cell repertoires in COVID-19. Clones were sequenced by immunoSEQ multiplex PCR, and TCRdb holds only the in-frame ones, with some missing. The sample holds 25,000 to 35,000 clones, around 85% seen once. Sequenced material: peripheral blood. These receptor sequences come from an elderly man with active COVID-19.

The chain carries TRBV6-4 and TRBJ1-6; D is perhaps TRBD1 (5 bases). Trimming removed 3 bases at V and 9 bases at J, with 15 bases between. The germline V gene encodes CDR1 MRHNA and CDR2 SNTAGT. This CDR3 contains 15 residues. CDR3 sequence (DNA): TGTGCCAGCAGTGAGACAGTCAATCGAGGTTCACCCCTCCACTTT. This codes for CASSETVNRGSPLHF.

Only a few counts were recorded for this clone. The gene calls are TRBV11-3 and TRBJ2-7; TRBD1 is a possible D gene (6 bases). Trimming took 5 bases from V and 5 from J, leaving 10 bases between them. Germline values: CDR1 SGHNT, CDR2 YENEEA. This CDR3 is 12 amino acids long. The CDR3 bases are TGTGCCAGCAGCCTACAGGGTCACGAGCAGTACTTC. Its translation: CASSLQGHEQYF.

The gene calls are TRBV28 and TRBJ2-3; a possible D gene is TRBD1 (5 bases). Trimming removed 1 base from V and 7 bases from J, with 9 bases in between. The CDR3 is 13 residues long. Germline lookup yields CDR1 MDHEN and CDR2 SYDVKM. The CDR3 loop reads CASSLFGQYTQYF. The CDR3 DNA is TGTGCCAGCAGTTTATTTGGACAATATACGCAGTATTTT.